Sequencing of this T cell receptor beta chain was carried out in a study of T cell clusters in autoimmune cytopenias. Multiplex touch-down PCR amplified TRB using TRB-A and TRB-B pools in one tube. TCRdb reprocessed the multiplex PCR reads and reports one entry per CDR3 protein, with no DNA. Its clone listing holds around 9,800 distinct CDR3 sequences. About 39,000 genome equivalents of blood DNA were amplified for TRB. Germline V lookup: CDR1 MNHNY, CDR2 SVGAGI (reference sequence). The CDR3 length is 14 residues. This sample also appeared in a second study, on T cell repertoires in aging, cancer and after chemotherapy.

The sample comprised peripheral blood. The sequence was collected from a human donor in good health. This chain uses TRBV6-6 with TRBJ1-4; with no DNA, the TCRdb D assignment of TRBD1 cannot be verified. The CDR3 sequence is CASRTGTGGVELFF.